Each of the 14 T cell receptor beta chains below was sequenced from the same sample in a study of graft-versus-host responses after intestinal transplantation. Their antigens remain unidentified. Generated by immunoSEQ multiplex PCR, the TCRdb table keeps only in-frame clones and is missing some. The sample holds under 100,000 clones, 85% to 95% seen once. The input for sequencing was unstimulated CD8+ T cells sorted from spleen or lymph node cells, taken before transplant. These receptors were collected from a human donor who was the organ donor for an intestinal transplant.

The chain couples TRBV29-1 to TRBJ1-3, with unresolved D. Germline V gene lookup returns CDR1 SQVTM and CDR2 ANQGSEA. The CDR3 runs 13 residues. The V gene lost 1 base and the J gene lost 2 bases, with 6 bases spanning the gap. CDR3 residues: CSVEGPPGNTIYF. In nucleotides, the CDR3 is TGCAGCGTTGAAGGGCCCCCTGGAAACACCATATATTTT.

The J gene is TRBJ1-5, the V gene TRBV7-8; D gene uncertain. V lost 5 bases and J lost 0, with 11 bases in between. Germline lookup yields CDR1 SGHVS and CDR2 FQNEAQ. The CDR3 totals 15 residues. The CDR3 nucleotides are TGTGCCAGCAGCGCCCACGGTTATAGCAATCAGCCCCAGCATTTT. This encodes CASSAHGYSNQPQHF.

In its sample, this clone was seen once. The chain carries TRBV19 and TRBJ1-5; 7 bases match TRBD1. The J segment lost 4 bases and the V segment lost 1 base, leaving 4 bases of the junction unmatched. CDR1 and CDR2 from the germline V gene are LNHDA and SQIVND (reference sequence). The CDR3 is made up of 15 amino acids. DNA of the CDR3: TGTGCCAGTAGTATAGGAGGACAGGTAAATCAGCCCCAGCATTTT. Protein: CASSIGGQVNQPQHF.

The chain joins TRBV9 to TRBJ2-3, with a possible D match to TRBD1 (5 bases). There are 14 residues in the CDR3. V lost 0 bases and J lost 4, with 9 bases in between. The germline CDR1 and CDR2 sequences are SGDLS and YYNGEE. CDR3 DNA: TGTGCCAGCAGCGTAGAGCAGGGCCCAGATACGCAGTATTTT. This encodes CASSVEQGPDTQYF. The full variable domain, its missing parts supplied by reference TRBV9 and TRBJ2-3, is DSGVTQTPKHLITATGQRVTLRCSPRSGDLSVYWYQQSLDQGLQFLIQYYNGEERAKGNILERFSAQQFPDLHSELNLSSLELGDSALYFCASSVEQGPDTQYFGPGTRLTVL.

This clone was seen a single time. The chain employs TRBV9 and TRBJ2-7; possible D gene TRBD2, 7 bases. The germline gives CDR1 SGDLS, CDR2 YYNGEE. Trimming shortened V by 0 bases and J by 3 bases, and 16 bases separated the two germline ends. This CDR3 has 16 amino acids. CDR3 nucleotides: TGTGCCAGCAGCGTAGCGGGGGGCACAGAGGGCTACGAGCAGTACTTC. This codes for CASSVAGGTEGYEQYF.

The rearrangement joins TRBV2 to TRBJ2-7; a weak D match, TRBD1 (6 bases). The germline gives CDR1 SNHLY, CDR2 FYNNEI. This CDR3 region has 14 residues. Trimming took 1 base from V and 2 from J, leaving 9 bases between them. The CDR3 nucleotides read TGTGCCAGCAGTGAAGGTCCAGGGGCCTACGAGCAGTACTTC. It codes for CASSEGPGAYEQYF.

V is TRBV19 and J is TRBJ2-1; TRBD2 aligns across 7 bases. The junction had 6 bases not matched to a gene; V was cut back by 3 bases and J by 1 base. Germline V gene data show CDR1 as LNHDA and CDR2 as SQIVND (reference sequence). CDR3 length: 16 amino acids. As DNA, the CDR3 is TGTGCCAGTAGTATGTTGGGGGGGGAGTCCTACAATGAGCAGTTCTTC. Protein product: CASSMLGGESYNEQFF.

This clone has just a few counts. The chain's CDR3 is CAGQDRLNTGELFF. The CDR3 DNA is TGTGCCGGGCAGGACAGACTGAACACCGGGGAGCTGTTTTTT. The J gene is TRBJ2-2, the V gene TRBV6-6, with D perhaps matching TRBD1 (6 bases). The germline V gene encodes CDR1 MNHNY and CDR2 SVGAGI (reference sequence). The CDR3 covers 14 residues. The ends were cut back, 11 bases at V and 1 base at J, with 14 bases in the middle.

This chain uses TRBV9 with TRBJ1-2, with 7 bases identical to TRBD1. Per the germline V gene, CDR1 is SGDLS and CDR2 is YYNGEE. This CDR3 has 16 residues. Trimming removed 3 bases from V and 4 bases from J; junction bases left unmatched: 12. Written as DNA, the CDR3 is TGTGCCAGCAGCGACCCATCCGGACAGGCCACCTATGGCTACACCTTC. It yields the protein CASSDPSGQATYGYTF.

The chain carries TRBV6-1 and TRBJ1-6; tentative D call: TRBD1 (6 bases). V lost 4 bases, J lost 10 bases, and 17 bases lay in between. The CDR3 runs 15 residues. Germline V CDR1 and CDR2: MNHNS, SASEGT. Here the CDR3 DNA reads TGTGCCAGCAGTGCGGCAGGGGCCGTTATCTCACCCCTCCACTTT. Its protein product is CASSAAGAVISPLHF.

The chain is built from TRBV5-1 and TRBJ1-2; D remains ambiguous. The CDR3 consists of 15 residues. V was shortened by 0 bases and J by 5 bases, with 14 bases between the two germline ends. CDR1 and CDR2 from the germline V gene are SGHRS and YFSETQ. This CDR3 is CASSLGGISEYGYTF. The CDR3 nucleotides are TGCGCCAGCAGCTTGGGAGGGATTTCTGAGTATGGCTACACCTTC.

The CDR3 region has the DNA TGTGCCAGCAGTGACTCTGGGGAGCACACCGGGGAGCTGTTTTTT. This codes for CASSDSGEHTGELFF. This chain joins TRBV6-4 and TRBJ2-2; a weak D match, TRBD2 (5 bases). The CDR3 runs 15 residues. Trimming removed 0 bases at V and 3 bases at J, with 8 bases between. Germline assignment: CDR1 MRHNA and CDR2 SNTAGT.

The CDR3 loop is CASSLGVGTGYGYTF. CDR3 nucleotides: TGTGCCAGCAGTTTAGGGGTAGGGACAGGCTATGGCTACACCTTC. The chain links TRBV27 to TRBJ1-2; 8 bases fit TRBD1. CDR1 MNHEY and CDR2 SMNVEV come from the germline V gene (reference sequence). Germline trimming cut 2 bases from V and 4 bases from J; bases unmatched to any gene: 6. The CDR3 extends over 15 amino acids.

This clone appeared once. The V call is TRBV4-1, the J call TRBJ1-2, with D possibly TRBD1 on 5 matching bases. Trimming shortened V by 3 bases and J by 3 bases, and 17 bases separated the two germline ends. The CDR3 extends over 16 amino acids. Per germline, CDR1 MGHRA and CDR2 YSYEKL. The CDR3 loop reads CASSQGGARGDYGYTF. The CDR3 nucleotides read TGCGCCAGCAGCCAGGGAGGGGCACGGGGGGACTATGGCTACACCTTC.